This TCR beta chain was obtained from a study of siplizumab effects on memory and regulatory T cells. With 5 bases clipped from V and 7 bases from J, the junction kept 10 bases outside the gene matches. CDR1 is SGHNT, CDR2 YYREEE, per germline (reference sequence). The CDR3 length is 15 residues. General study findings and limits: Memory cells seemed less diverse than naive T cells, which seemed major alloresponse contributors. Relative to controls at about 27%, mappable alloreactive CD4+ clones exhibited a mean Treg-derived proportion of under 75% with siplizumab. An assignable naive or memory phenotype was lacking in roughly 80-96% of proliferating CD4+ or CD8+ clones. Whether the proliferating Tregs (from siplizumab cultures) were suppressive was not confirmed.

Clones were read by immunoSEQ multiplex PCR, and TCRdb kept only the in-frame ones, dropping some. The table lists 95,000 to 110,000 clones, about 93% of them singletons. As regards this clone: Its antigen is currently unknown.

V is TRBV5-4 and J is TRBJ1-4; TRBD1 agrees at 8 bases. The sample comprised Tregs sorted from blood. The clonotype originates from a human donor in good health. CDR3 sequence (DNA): TGTGCCAGCAGTCCCGGACAGGGAAGGGCTGAAAAACTGTTTTTT. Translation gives CASSPGQGRAEKLFF.